The 20 T cell receptor beta chains presented below share a single source sample, sequenced in a study of cytomegalovirus exposure and HLA in healthy donors. Profiling relied on immunoSEQ multiplex PCR, and the TCRdb table lists in-frame clones only, not all of them. The table lists some 120,000 clones, roughly nine tenths of them singletons. The source material was PBMCs. The receptors shown here come from a woman between 18 and 29 years old in good health and CMV-seronegative.

The V gene is TRBV4-1, the J gene TRBJ2-6; 10 bases agree with TRBD1. The germline gives CDR1 MGHRA, CDR2 YSYEKL. V was pared by 6 bases and J by 1 base, with 6 bases of the junction left unmatched. This CDR3 region has 17 residues. The CDR3 region is CASRQGTGESGANVLTF. The CDR3 bases are TGCGCCAGCAGGCAGGGGACAGGGGAATCTGGGGCCAACGTCCTGACTTTC.

The CDR3 region has the DNA TGTGCCAGCAGTCCCGAGACAGGGTCGTTAAAGCAGTACTTC. Encoded protein: CASSPETGSLKQYF. This chain uses TRBV6-5 with TRBJ2-7; 7 nucleotides line up with TRBD1. The V and J ends lost 5 bases and 8 bases, in that order; junction bases with no gene match: 12. CDR1 MNHEY and CDR2 SVGAGI come from the germline V gene. This CDR3 is built from 14 residues.

The chain links TRBV5-6 to TRBJ2-1; 11 bases line up with TRBD2. J gave up 7 bases and V 4 bases, and 10 bases lay outside the gene matches. The CDR3 length is 16 residues. In germline, CDR1 is SGHDT, CDR2 YYEEEE. The CDR3 reads CASSLLGLAASNEQFF. The CDR3 DNA sequence: TGTGCCAGCAGCCTCCTGGGACTAGCGGCTTCGAATGAGCAGTTCTTC.

This clone has just one count. The V call is TRBV21-1, the J call TRBJ1-5; the D call TRBD1 from the table was never checked on the DNA. TRBV21-1 is tagged as a pseudogene. This CDR3 has 16 residues. DNA of the CDR3: TGTGCCAGCACCGAAACGACAGGCTTTAGCAATCAGCCCCAGCATTTT. The encoded protein is CASTETTGFSNQPQHF.

A note on this clone: The sample carries other DNA sequences with the same CDR3. The J gene is TRBJ1-3, the V gene TRBV5-1; 8 bases agree with TRBD1. With V trimmed by 4 bases and J by 0 bases, 3 bases remained unmatched. The CDR3 length is 15 residues. Germline CDR1 is SGHRS and CDR2 is YFSETQ. CDR3 coding DNA: TGCGCCAGCAGCCTCGACAGGGGCTCTGGAAACACCATATATTTT. This codes for CASSLDRGSGNTIYF.

The V and J genes are TRBV6-5 and TRBJ2-7; 9 bases match TRBD2. This CDR3 is 16 amino acids long. V dropped 0 bases and J dropped 2; count of bases not matched to a gene: 5. Germline CDR1 MNHEY, CDR2 SVGAGI. In nucleotides, the CDR3 is TGTGCCAGCAGTTACTCGAGGGCTAGCGGGACCTACGAGCAGTACTTC. This gives the protein CASSYSRASGTYEQYF.

This clone was detected a few times. The rearrangement uses TRBV2 and TRBJ2-1; D not certain. Trimming removed 2 bases at V and 2 bases at J, with 7 bases between. CDR1 and CDR2 (germline): SNHLY, FYNNEI. The length of the CDR3 is 14 residues. The DNA for the CDR3 is TGTGCCAGCAGTGAACAGGCAACCTACAATGAGCAGTTCTTC. Residues: CASSEQATYNEQFF.

The chain recombines TRBV2 with TRBJ2-1; 7 nucleotides match TRBD2. Trimming at V came to 6 bases and at J to 1 base, leaving 6 bases not matched to a gene. This CDR3 is built from 15 residues. CDR1 SNHLY and CDR2 FYNNEI come from the germline V gene. The CDR3 loop is CASRGAGRSYNEQFF. CDR3 sequence (DNA): TGTGCCAGCAGGGGAGCGGGGAGATCCTACAATGAGCAGTTCTTC.

The chain recombines TRBV13 with TRBJ2-7, with 11 positions matching TRBD2. J gave up 3 bases and V 3 bases, and 4 bases lay outside the gene matches. Germline lookup yields CDR1 PRHDT and CDR2 FYEKMQ (reference sequence). The CDR3 runs to 15 residues. The CDR3 loop is CASSLGTSGGYEQYF. DNA of the CDR3: TGTGCCAGCAGCTTGGGGACTAGCGGAGGCTACGAGCAGTACTTC.

The chain is built from TRBV2 and TRBJ2-3; 9 nucleotides align to TRBD2. This CDR3 comprises 16 residues. V dropped 1 base and J dropped 0; count of bases not matched to a gene: 2. The germline CDR1 and CDR2 sequences are SNHLY and FYNNEI. The CDR3 is CASSEGGLASTDTQYF. For the CDR3, the DNA is TGTGCCAGCAGTGAAGGCGGACTAGCGAGCACAGATACGCAGTATTTT.

The chain uses TRBV5-1 and TRBJ2-7; D possibly corresponds to TRBD1 (6 bases). Trimming left V 3 bases short and J 4 bases short, with 14 bases between. The CDR3 covers 14 residues. Per the germline V gene, CDR1 is SGHRS and CDR2 is YFSETQ. CDR3 amino acids: CASSSSGTNYEQYF. The CDR3 coding sequence is TGCGCCAGCAGCTCCTCCGGGACAAATTACGAGCAGTACTTC.

This clone came up once. The J gene is TRBJ2-3, the V gene TRBV4-1; no reliable D call. The germline V gene has CDR1 MGHRA and CDR2 YSYEKL. This CDR3 spans 17 amino acids. Trimming removed 0 bases at V and 1 base at J, with 14 bases between. The CDR3 spells CASSQDTTQHGTDTQYF. CDR3 nucleotides: TGCGCCAGCAGCCAAGATACGACACAGCATGGCACAGATACGCAGTATTTT.

The chain uses TRBV6-6 and TRBJ2-7; 14 nucleotides line up with TRBD2. Per the germline V gene, CDR1 is MNHNY and CDR2 is SVGAGI (reference sequence). This CDR3 is built from 14 residues. With 6 bases clipped from V and 5 bases from J, the junction kept 3 bases outside the gene matches. The CDR3 coding sequence is TGTGCCAGCAGCGTGGGACTAGCGGGAGACGAGCAGTACTTC. Translation gives CASSVGLAGDEQYF.

The chain has TRBV7-2 and TRBJ2-7, with no clear D. The CDR3 length is 14 residues. Per the germline V gene, CDR1 is SGHTA and CDR2 is FQGNSA. Trimming pared 7 bases from V and 6 bases from J, leaving 19 bases between. Written as DNA, the CDR3 is TGTGCCAGCACCTCCTCCCCGCTGGGCCTCGAGCAGTACTTC. Protein product: CASTSSPLGLEQYF.

The chain uses TRBV7-9 and TRBJ1-5; TRBD1 matches 9 bases. Germline CDR1 and CDR2: SEHNR and FQNEAQ (reference sequence). The CDR3 sequence is 17 residues long. V lost 0 bases to trimming and J lost 2 bases; unmatched junction nucleotides: 5. The CDR3 loop is CASSLAGQGSRNQPQHF. Written as DNA, the CDR3 is TGTGCCAGCAGCTTAGCGGGACAGGGATCGCGCAATCAGCCCCAGCATTTT.

CDR3 in amino acids: CASSTALAGYGLYEQYF. In DNA form, the CDR3 reads TGTGCCAGCAGCACGGCACTAGCGGGATATGGACTTTACGAGCAGTACTTC. V is TRBV14 and J is TRBJ2-7, with TRBD2 matching 10 bases. Germline V gene data show CDR1 as SGHDN and CDR2 as FVKESK. The V and J ends lost 5 bases and 4 bases, in that order; junction bases with no gene match: 14. The CDR3 runs 17 residues.

This chain connects TRBV27 to TRBJ2-3, with TRBD2 matching 7 bases. CDR1 is MNHEY and CDR2 is SMNVEV in the germline V gene (reference sequence). Losses at the gene ends were 5 bases for V and 3 bases for J; bases not matched to a gene: 11. The CDR3 runs to 16 residues. The CDR3: CASSRFQRDTTDTQYF. For the CDR3, the DNA is TGTGCCAGCAGTAGGTTCCAGCGGGATACGACAGATACGCAGTATTTT.

The chain uses TRBV27 and TRBJ2-3, with 9 bases aligning to TRBD2. V was pared by 5 bases and J by 4 bases, with 7 bases of the junction left unmatched. This CDR3 has 15 amino acids. Germline V gene sequence: CDR1 MNHEY, CDR2 SMNVEV (reference sequence). CDR3 bases: TGTGCCAGCAGTCGTGGACTAGCGTGGTCAGATACGCAGTATTTT. It is translated as CASSRGLAWSDTQYF.

The chain joins TRBV19 to TRBJ1-1; possibly TRBD1 for D (6 bases). CDR1 LNHDA and CDR2 SQIVND come from the germline V gene (reference sequence). V was pared by 3 bases and J by 1 base, with 15 bases between. This CDR3 has 16 amino acids. The CDR3 DNA reads as TGTGCCAGTAGTATGTCACAGGGTAGGGGGAACACTGAAGCTTTCTTT. Protein sequence: CASSMSQGRGNTEAFF.

The chain couples TRBV4-2 to TRBJ1-2; perhaps TRBD1 as D (5 bases). V lost 0 bases to trimming and J lost 6 bases, with 14 bases between them. Looked up from germline, CDR1 is LGHNA and CDR2 is YNFKEQ. This CDR3 comprises 15 residues. The CDR3 reads CASSQDGGFQNGYTF. The CDR3 DNA reads TGTGCCAGCAGCCAAGACGGGGGGTTTCAGAATGGCTACACCTTC.